Following are 11 T cell receptor beta chains from one sample sequenced in a study of T cell responses to AZD1222 COVID-19 vaccine. Sequencing was performed with immunoSEQ multiplex PCR; in TCRdb, only in-frame clones are kept and a portion is missing. The repertoire holds some 150,000 clones, with around 90% as singletons. The source material was peripheral blood, sampled 28 days after the second dose of the MenACWY control vaccine. The receptor set was obtained from an adult who received the MenACWY meningococcal vaccine as a control.

The chain employs TRBV7-6 and TRBJ2-7; D is uncertain. Germline V CDR1 and CDR2: SGHVS, FNYEAQ. The ends were cut back, 5 bases at V and 2 bases at J, with 13 bases in the middle. This CDR3 spans 14 amino acids. The DNA for the CDR3 is TGTGCCAGCAGCCCACGACAAGGAACCTACGAGCAGTACTTC. Its protein product is CASSPRQGTYEQYF.

This chain joins TRBV7-9 and TRBJ1-1; D is uncertain. Germline V gene data show CDR1 as SEHNR and CDR2 as FQNEAQ (reference sequence). V gave up 3 bases and J gave up 8 bases, with 10 bases separating them. The CDR3 consists of 12 residues. The CDR3 spells CASSFQTEEAFF. In DNA form, the CDR3 reads TGTGCCAGCAGCTTCCAGACCGAGGAAGCTTTCTTT.

The J gene is TRBJ1-5, the V gene TRBV6-6; 7 bases line up with TRBD1. V lost 8 bases and J lost 3; bases outside the gene matches: 4. The CDR3 covers 13 residues. CDR1 is MNHNY, CDR2 SVGAGI, per germline (reference sequence). The CDR3 loop is CASDRDSNQPQHF. DNA for the CDR3: TGTGCCAGCGACAGGGATTCCAATCAGCCCCAGCATTTT.

This chain uses TRBV7-2 with TRBJ1-6; D may be TRBD1 (5 bases). From germline, CDR1 is SGHTA and CDR2 FQGNSA. The V end lost 4 bases, the J end lost 2 bases, and 12 bases lay between the germline ends. The CDR3 has 16 residues. This CDR3 reads CASSSGTRAYNSPLHF. DNA for the CDR3: TGTGCCAGCAGCTCCGGGACGCGAGCCTATAATTCACCCCTCCACTTT.

This sequence joins TRBV7-9 and TRBJ1-1; D not certain. The CDR3 contains 13 residues. V was shortened by 2 bases and J by 1 base, with 5 bases between the two germline ends. The germline V gene has CDR1 SEHNR and CDR2 FQNEAQ (reference sequence). CDR3: CASSLRENTEAFF. The CDR3 DNA follows: TGTGCCAGCAGCTTAAGGGAGAACACTGAAGCTTTCTTT.

The CDR3 sequence is CASSTLRDSEAFF. DNA for the CDR3: TGTGCCAGCAGTACTTTACGGGACAGTGAAGCTTTCTTT. V and J are TRBV12-3 or TRBV12-4 and TRBJ1-1, with 7 bases lining up with TRBD1. The CDR3 contains 13 residues. With V trimmed by 5 bases and J by 7 bases, 7 bases remained unmatched.

This chain uses TRBV6-5 with TRBJ1-4, with TRBD1 identical over 9 bases. J gave up 6 bases and V 7 bases, and 9 bases lay outside the gene matches. CDR3 size: 15 residues. The V gene's germline CDR1 is MNHEY and CDR2 SVGAGI. This CDR3 reads CASTLQGAFDEKLFF. CDR3 sequence (DNA): TGTGCCAGCACCCTACAGGGGGCTTTTGATGAAAAACTGTTTTTT.

The CDR3 here is CASGQGNTEAFF. The CDR3 DNA sequence: TGTGCCAGTGGACAGGGGAACACTGAAGCTTTCTTT. V and J are TRBV19 and TRBJ1-1; 8 bases fit TRBD1. The V and J ends lost 8 bases and 1 base, in that order; junction bases with no gene match: 0. The germline V gene encodes CDR1 LNHDA and CDR2 SQIVND (reference sequence). This CDR3 comprises 12 residues.

The chain links TRBV28 to TRBJ2-5; D may be TRBD1 (7 bases). Germline assignment: CDR1 MDHEN and CDR2 SYDVKM. The ends were cut back, 5 bases at V and 5 bases at J, with 9 bases in the middle. This CDR3 is built from 12 residues. This CDR3 is CASSAGGETQYF. For the CDR3, the DNA is TGTGCCAGCAGTGCAGGGGGGGAGACCCAGTACTTC.

The chain uses TRBV9 and TRBJ1-1, with D unresolved. V lost 0 bases, J lost 7 bases, and 16 bases lay in between. Per the germline V gene, CDR1 is SGDLS and CDR2 is YYNGEE. This CDR3 has 15 amino acids. CDR3 loop: CASSVGLAAYGEAFF. Here the CDR3 DNA reads TGTGCCAGCAGCGTAGGGTTGGCAGCCTACGGTGAAGCTTTCTTT.

This clone was counted once. V and J are TRBV4-1 and TRBJ1-6; TRBD1 matches 7 bases. The V and J ends lost 1 base and 7 bases, in that order; junction bases with no gene match: 10. Germline assignment: CDR1 MGHRA and CDR2 YSYEKL. The CDR3 extends over 17 amino acids. CDR3 DNA sequence: TGCGCCAGCAGCCAAGTTCCTCGACAGGGACGAAATTCACCCCTCCACTTT. Protein sequence: CASSQVPRQGRNSPLHF.